This entry lists 17 T cell receptor beta chains sequenced from one sample in a study of CXCR3-negative and CXCR3-positive naive CD8 T cells. TRB cDNA libraries were made by UMI-labeled 5' RACE. With the 5' RACE reads reprocessed, TCRdb shows one record per CDR3 protein and no DNA. Its table lists over 100,000 distinct CDR3 sequences. The sample taken for sequencing was naive CXCR3- CD8+ T cells from blood. The sample's subset: CD45RO-CCR7+CD27+CD95- naive CD8+ T cells lacking CXCR3 (TNR3-). All receptors come from a human donor in good health. Some clones in this sample may be carry-over from other donors' samples.

This rearrangement joins TRBV7-9 to TRBJ2-1; TCRdb's D call, TRBD2, is unchecked because there is no DNA. The CDR3 consists of 15 residues. Germline assignment: CDR1 SEHNR and CDR2 FQNEAQ (reference sequence). CDR3 residues: CASSRGLAGEHEQFF.

The V gene is TRBV5-4, the J gene TRBJ2-7. This CDR3 region has 15 residues. Germline V lookup: CDR1 SGHNT, CDR2 YYREEE (reference sequence). The CDR3 reads CASSLGGFRPYEQYF.

V and J are TRBV12-3 or TRBV12-4 and TRBJ1-5; as DNA is missing, the TRBD1 call by TCRdb cannot be tested. This CDR3 region has 14 residues. This chain's CDR3 is CASSLGTGNQPQHF.

The chain couples TRBV4-2 to TRBJ2-7; TCRdb names TRBD2, which stays unverified in the absence of DNA. The CDR3 has 15 residues. Per the germline V gene, CDR1 is LGHNA and CDR2 is YNFKEQ. The CDR3 here is CASSQEPSGGYEQYF.

The CDR3 here is CATSRGTSGRLTTGELFF. The chain combines TRBV15 with TRBJ2-2; TCRdb lists TRBD2, though no DNA is available to test this call. The CDR3 loop spans 18 amino acids. Germline V CDR1 and CDR2: LNHNV, YYDKDF (reference sequence).

The V gene is TRBV7-9, the J gene TRBJ2-7; TCRdb reports TRBD1, a call that lacks DNA to check it against. The germline V gene has CDR1 SEHNR and CDR2 FQNEAQ (reference sequence). CDR3 length: 16 residues. The CDR3 here is CASSLPTGSGSYEQYF.

The chain employs TRBV3-1 and TRBJ2-7; TCRdb names TRBD2, which stays unverified in the absence of DNA. The germline CDR1 and CDR2 sequences are LGHDT and YNNKEL (reference sequence). CDR3 length: 16 amino acids. The chain's CDR3 is CASSPSRGLAAYEQYF.

V and J are TRBV6-5 and TRBJ2-2; with no DNA, the TCRdb D assignment of TRBD2 cannot be verified. This CDR3 region has 18 residues. Germline assignment: CDR1 MNHEY and CDR2 SVGAGI. This CDR3 is CASSMGLAGGFYTGELFF.

The chain joins TRBV5-5 to TRBJ2-3; TCRdb proposes TRBD2, but this gene call is untestable without DNA. Germline V gene sequence: CDR1 SGHKS, CDR2 YYEKEE (reference sequence). The CDR3 totals 16 residues. CDR3 sequence reads: CASSTGLAGPTDTQYF.

The chain employs TRBV4-1 and TRBJ1-1; TCRdb picks TRBD1, but there is no DNA to check that call. The CDR3 is 14 amino acids. Germline CDR1 is MGHRA and CDR2 is YSYEKL. Here the CDR3 reads CASSRRQGGTEAFF.

The chain carries TRBV27 and TRBJ2-1; the D call of TRBD1 rests on TCRdb alone, since no DNA is present to check it. Germline V gene data show CDR1 as MNHEY and CDR2 as SMNVEV (reference sequence). The CDR3 spans 16 residues. This CDR3 is CASSLGGGRGYNEQFF.

J is TRBJ2-7 and V is TRBV29-1; TCRdb picks TRBD1, but there is no DNA to check that call. This CDR3 is 16 amino acids long. Looked up from germline, CDR1 is SQVTM and CDR2 is ANQGSEA. CDR3 in amino acids: CSVEDHLVGVSYEQYF.

The chain has TRBV4-3 and TRBJ2-2. The germline V gene encodes CDR1 LGHNA and CDR2 YSLEER. This CDR3 is 16 amino acids long. The CDR3 here is CASSQDIGINTGELFF.

The V call is TRBV15, the J call TRBJ2-7; without DNA, the TCRdb call of TRBD2 cannot be checked. Germline V CDR1 and CDR2: LNHNV, YYDKDF (reference sequence). The CDR3 length is 14 residues. This CDR3 reads CATSGTSGSYEQYF.

V is TRBV27 and J is TRBJ2-7; no DNA is available, so the TRBD1 call from TCRdb remains unchecked. The CDR3 length is 14 residues. CDR1 and CDR2 from the germline V gene are MNHEY and SMNVEV (reference sequence). CDR3 sequence reads: CASSGTESFYEQYF.

The chain joins TRBV23-1 to TRBJ2-1; without DNA, the TCRdb call of TRBD2 cannot be checked. TRBV23-1 is an open reading frame, and its role is uncertain. The CDR3 contains 14 residues. The CDR3 region is CASSHAGTSNEQFF.

The rearrangement joins TRBV7-6 to TRBJ2-2. Per germline, CDR1 SGHVS and CDR2 FNYEAQ. The CDR3 runs 13 residues. CDR3: CASSLLNTGELFF.